The source of this T cell receptor (beta chain) is a study of blood T cell repertoires in COVID-19. Looking at the study overall: The United States, Italy and Spain provided the acute and convalescent COVID-19 samples. Sources were T cells, B-cell-depleted T cells, or PBMCs; the material itself was cDNA or gDNA.

In the authors' methods: Estimates of nucleated cell counts were drawn from the amplification of reference gene primers. Produced via immunoSEQ multiplex PCR; TCRdb's table is partial and in-frame only. V and J calls and clone size are given by that table; D and trimming were obtained from the DNA. Among 55,000 to 65,000 clones listed, around 90% were seen once. The sequence was collected from a human donor with acute or convalescent COVID-19. The donor label of this sample is uncertain. The sample consisted of peripheral blood.

CDR3 nucleotides: TGTGCCAGCAGCCACATGACAGGGGCCTATGGCTACACCTTC. Translating gives CASSHMTGAYGYTF. The V and J genes are TRBV3-1 (or the pseudogene TRBV3-2) and TRBJ1-2, with 8 bases aligning to TRBD1. Germline values: CDR1 LGHDT, CDR2 YNNKEL (reference sequence). The CDR3 runs 14 residues. Trimming removed 3 bases from V and 4 bases from J; junction bases left unmatched: 4.